Below, 19 T cell receptor beta chains from the same sample are listed, as sequenced in a study of OX40 agonist ivuxolimab in advanced cancers. The library was obtained by the immunoSEQ multiplex PCR assay. TCRdb re-hosts the immuneACCESS table, in-frame sequences only. Its copies lack some clones; in the studies checked, an unresolved V gene accounts for under half of them, and the cause for the rest is not known. For this sample the table gives about 82,000 clones, of which 75% to 90% were detected only once. 0.2% to 0.25% of the sample comes from the top ten. Specimen: CD4+ or CD8+ T cells sorted from blood, collected in a trial of the OX40 agonist ivuxolimab. These receptor sequences come from an adult with an advanced solid tumor such as melanoma, head and neck, liver or kidney cancer.

The chain has TRBV21-1 and TRBJ1-2; the table calls TRBD1, which could not be checked here. TRBV21-1 represents a pseudogene. The CDR3 consists of 18 residues. CDR3 loop: CASTVRHTKPTGNYGYTF. The CDR3 region has the DNA TGTGCCAGCACCGTACGACATACGAAACCGACAGGAAACTATGGCTACACCTTC.

This clone was recorded only once. The chain links TRBV28 to TRBJ2-6, with a weak D call TRBD2 (6 bases). Per germline, CDR1 MDHEN and CDR2 SYDVKM. The CDR3 loop spans 15 amino acids. V was trimmed by 3 bases and J by 0 bases, leaving 6 bases between them. The CDR3 loop reads CASSLGGSGANVLTF. Written as DNA, the CDR3 is TGTGCCAGCAGTTTGGGGGGCTCTGGGGCCAACGTCCTGACTTTC.

The chain joins TRBV4-2 to TRBJ2-2, with D uncertain. V was clipped by 4 bases and J by 4 bases, with 16 bases between them. This CDR3 comprises 16 residues. In germline, CDR1 is LGHNA, CDR2 YNFKEQ. CDR3 loop: CASSPSESGGTGELFF. Written as DNA, the CDR3 is TGTGCCAGCAGCCCATCCGAGAGTGGTGGCACCGGGGAGCTGTTTTTT.

This chain connects TRBV30 to TRBJ1-2; D ambiguous. From germline, CDR1 is GTSNPN and CDR2 SVGIG (reference sequence). The CDR3 is 12 amino acids. With 5 bases removed from V and 0 bases from J, the gap between germline ends came to 7 bases. Here the CDR3 DNA reads TGTGCCTGGGGTCGCGCTAACTATGGCTACACCTTC. Amino acid sequence: CAWGRANYGYTF.

This clone appeared a few times. The chain couples TRBV18 to TRBJ2-7; 12 bases match TRBD1. The CDR3 totals 16 residues. Per germline, CDR1 KGHSH and CDR2 LQKENI. The V segment lost 3 bases and the J segment 6 bases; nucleotides outside the gene matches: 9. Written as DNA, the CDR3 is TGTGCCAGCTCACCCACCCGGGACAGGGGGCAGCGCGAGCAGTACGTC. Residues: CASSPTRDRGQREQYV.

This chain uses TRBV5-1 with TRBJ1-3; D is unresolved. Germline CDR1 and CDR2: SGHRS and YFSETQ. The CDR3 has 14 residues. Deletions cut 7 bases from V and 0 bases from J, with 11 bases between. Written as DNA, the CDR3 is TGCGCCAGCCGGGCCCAGGTCTCTGGAAACACCATATATTTT. Its translation: CASRAQVSGNTIYF.

The rearrangement links TRBV5-1 to TRBJ2-2, with no clear D. The CDR3 covers 14 residues. Trimming left V 1 base short and J 3 bases short, with 7 bases between. Germline V CDR1 and CDR2: SGHRS, YFSETQ. The CDR3 here is CASSLLSDTGELFF. As DNA, the CDR3 is TGCGCCAGCAGCTTGTTGTCTGACACCGGGGAGCTGTTTTTT.

The chain couples TRBV6-5 to TRBJ2-2; D may be TRBD1 (6 bases). Germline V gene sequence: CDR1 MNHEY, CDR2 SVGAGI. The CDR3 length is 14 residues. Between the trimmed V and J ends, which lost 6 bases and 3 bases, there was a span of 11 bases. CDR3 bases: TGTGCCAGCAGGGGGGCTAGGGACACCGGGGAGCTGTTTTTT. It specifies CASRGARDTGELFF.

This sequence joins TRBV5-4 and TRBJ1-2; a weak D match, TRBD1 (5 bases). The CDR3 length is 13 residues. The germline V gene has CDR1 SGHNT and CDR2 YYREEE (reference sequence). Trimming cost V 4 bases and J 2 bases, with 9 bases left between them. The DNA of the CDR3 is TGTGCCAGCAGCCTGACAGTGAACTATGGCTACACCTTC. Amino acid sequence: CASSLTVNYGYTF.

The chain has TRBV28 and TRBJ2-5; TRBD1 or TRBD2 may be the D gene (6 bases each). This CDR3 is built from 17 residues. Germline V CDR1 and CDR2: MDHEN, SYDVKM. Trimming took 10 bases from V and 5 from J, leaving 29 bases between them. DNA for the CDR3: TGTGCCAACACCCCAAGTTACCAACAGGGAGGATGGGAGACCCAGTACTTC. It translates to CANTPSYQQGGWETQYF.

The CDR3 region is CASSVGGSGGAQNEQFF. CDR3 in DNA: TGTGCCAGCAGCGTAGGAGGTAGCGGGGGGGCACAGAATGAGCAGTTCTTC. V is TRBV9 and J is TRBJ2-1, with 11 bases identical to TRBD2. The V segment lost 0 bases and the J segment 7 bases; nucleotides outside the gene matches: 9. This CDR3 contains 17 residues. Germline CDR1 and CDR2: SGDLS and YYNGEE.

With respect to this clone: The sample contains more than one DNA sequence encoding this CDR3. The chain carries TRBV5-1 and TRBJ1-1; possible D gene TRBD1, 5 bases. V was shortened by 0 bases and J by 3 bases, with 9 bases between the two germline ends. The CDR3 length is 14 residues. Germline loops: CDR1 SGHRS, CDR2 YFSETQ. CDR3 sequence reads: CASSLDRFDTEAFF. CDR3 coding DNA: TGCGCCAGCAGCTTGGACAGGTTCGACACTGAAGCTTTCTTT.

This clone has a single count. The chain is built from TRBV5-5 and TRBJ1-2, with TRBD1 as a possible D gene (5 bases). Trimming took 2 bases from V and 10 from J, leaving 30 bases between them. This CDR3 region has 18 residues. The germline V gene encodes CDR1 SGHKS and CDR2 YYEKEE (reference sequence). This CDR3 reads CASSFASRALDMRQNYTF. Here the CDR3 DNA reads TGTGCCAGCAGCTTCGCCAGCAGGGCCCTCGACATGAGACAGAACTACACCTTC.

This clone came up once. V and J are TRBV29-1 and TRBJ2-6; a weak D match, TRBD2 (6 bases). CDR3 length equals 15 residues. Germline lookup yields CDR1 SQVTM and CDR2 ANQGSEA. V was trimmed by 5 bases and J by 2 bases, leaving 13 bases between them. The CDR3 DNA sequence: TGCAGCGTTCCCCGTGGAGGGGCTGGGGCCAACGTCCTGACTTTC. Its protein is CSVPRGGAGANVLTF.

The J gene is TRBJ1-1, the V gene TRBV5-1; D call uncertain. Trimming took off 3 bases at V and 1 base at J, with 7 bases between the two ends. This CDR3 has 13 residues. Per the germline V gene, CDR1 is SGHRS and CDR2 is YFSETQ. CDR3 residues: CASSSRANTEAFF. CDR3 coding DNA: TGCGCCAGCAGCTCCCGGGCGAACACTGAAGCTTTCTTT.

This chain links TRBV27 with TRBJ2-7, with 8 bases matching TRBD2. CDR3 length: 16 amino acids. Germline CDR1 and CDR2: MNHEY and SMNVEV (reference sequence). The J segment lost 1 base and the V segment lost 4 bases, leaving 9 bases of the junction unmatched. CDR3 sequence (DNA): TGTGCCAGCAGTTCCAGGGGTAGCGGGAATTCCTACGAGCAGTACTTC. Encoded protein: CASSSRGSGNSYEQYF.

The V call is TRBV5-1, the J call TRBJ2-5; D is tentatively TRBD1 or TRBD2 (5 bases each). This CDR3 comprises 13 residues. Between the trimmed V and J ends, which lost 1 base and 6 bases, there was a span of 10 bases. Germline V lookup: CDR1 SGHRS, CDR2 YFSETQ. This CDR3 reads CASSLYPGQTQYF. The DNA of the CDR3 is TGCGCCAGCAGCTTGTATCCGGGACAGACCCAGTACTTC.

V gene TRBV6-6 combines with J gene TRBJ1-4; maybe TRBD1 (5 bases). V was cut by 3 bases and J by 8 bases, with 16 bases left in between. This CDR3 is 15 amino acids long. Germline-derived CDR1 and CDR2 are MNHNY and SVGAGI (reference sequence). CDR3 DNA: TGTGCCAGCAGTTATGGTCAGGGAAGTCGGGAAAAACTGTTTTTT. This gives the protein CASSYGQGSREKLFF.

The rearrangement links TRBV5-1 to TRBJ2-3; 9 nucleotides align to TRBD2. The CDR3 has 16 amino acids. V lost 4 bases to trimming and J lost 2 bases; unmatched junction nucleotides: 8. Germline lookup yields CDR1 SGHRS and CDR2 YFSETQ. CDR3 residues: CASSPGTSRFTDTQYF. The DNA for the CDR3 is TGCGCCAGCAGCCCTGGGACTAGCCGATTCACAGATACGCAGTATTTT.